The text below deals with one T cell receptor (beta chain). V shed 4 bases and J shed 7 bases, with 16 bases lying between them. CDR1 is SNHLY and CDR2 is FYNNEI in the germline V gene. The CDR3 is made up of 14 amino acids. These data come from a study of T cell changes during pregnancy in multiple sclerosis. Assay used: immunoSEQ multiplex PCR; TCRdb lists only in-frame clones, some missing. The sample contains more than 45,000 clones, about 92% of which appear only once. V gene TRBV2 combines with J gene TRBJ2-5, with D tentatively TRBD2 (5 bases). This specimen was CD4+ T cells from peripheral blood mononuclear cells, taken after pregnancy. This receptor was identified in a female donor with multiple sclerosis, enrolled in a pregnancy study. CDR3 bases: TGTGCCAGCAGTGCCCCCACGGGATACGGGACCCAGTACTTC. This sequence encodes CASSAPTGYGTQYF. The full variable domain, in which reference TRBV2 and TRBJ2-5 provide the parts outside the CDR3, is EPEVTQTPSHQVTQMGQEVILRCVPISNHLYFYWYRQILGQKVEFLVSFYNNEISEKSEIFDDQFSVERPDGSNFTLKIRSTKLEDSAMYFCASSAPTGYGTQYFGPGTRLLVL.